The 21 T cell receptor beta chains listed next were all sequenced from one sample in a study of molecular identifiers for immune sequencing clone quantification. TCRdb reprocessed the PCR reads via MiXCR and lists one record per CDR3 protein. The sample carries approximately 500,000 distinct CDR3 sequences, about 25% recorded once. The sample comprised naive CD8+ T cells from blood, with Jurkat cell RNA spiked in. This sample's subset: FACS-sorted CD8+CD4-CCR7+CD45RA+ naive T cells. All receptors come from a human donor in good health. Some libraries in this study had Jurkat cell RNA spiked in.

The chain recombines TRBV15 with TRBJ1-2, with D unclear. Trimming removed 5 bases at V and 4 bases at J, with 17 bases between. Germline assignment: CDR1 LNHNV and CDR2 YYDKDF (reference sequence). This CDR3 is built from 15 residues. The CDR3 here is CATSATSIEAYGYTF. CDR3 bases: TGTGCCACCAGCGCCACATCGATTGAAGCCTATGGCTACACCTTC.

A note on this clonotype: A much larger clone differs from this one at a single base, so this may be a read error. This is likely a read error, given that the CDR3 carries no conserved phenylalanine or tryptophan at its end. The chain links TRBV28 to TRBJ2-1, with TRBD2 identical over 15 bases. The CDR3 spans 17 residues. J lost 1 base, V lost 6 bases, and 4 bases had no gene match. Germline V lookup: CDR1 MDHEN, CDR2 SYDVKM. The CDR3 protein is CASRGGLAGGSYNEQFL. The CDR3 DNA is TGTGCCAGCAGGGGAGGACTAGCGGGAGGGTCCTACAATGAGCAGTTCCTC.

This clonotype occurred many times. This chain joins TRBV7-9 and TRBJ2-7; D may be TRBD1 (6 bases). The CDR3 loop spans 16 amino acids. V lost 5 bases and J 3 bases, leaving 20 bases between the germline ends. Germline assignment: CDR1 SEHNR and CDR2 FQNEAQ (reference sequence). CDR3 DNA: TGTGCCAGCAGCCCACCAATTCGGACAGATAGCTACGAGCAGTACTTC. This sequence encodes CASSPPIRTDSYEQYF.

Ten or more counts support this clonotype. V gene TRBV2 combines with J gene TRBJ2-3; D is possibly TRBD1 or TRBD2 (5 bases each). Per the germline V gene, CDR1 is SNHLY and CDR2 is FYNNEI. With 3 bases removed from V and 0 bases from J, the gap between germline ends came to 10 bases. The length of the CDR3 is 15 residues. In DNA form, the CDR3 reads TGTGCCAGCAGTGATCCAGAGGGGAGCACAGATACGCAGTATTTT. Translated: CASSDPEGSTDTQYF.

The rearrangement links TRBV6-5 to TRBJ1-6; TRBD1 matches 7 bases. Germline V gene sequence: CDR1 MNHEY, CDR2 SVGAGI. CDR3 length: 14 residues. The V gene end was trimmed by 2 bases and the J gene end by 9 bases; junction bases not matched to a gene: 4. The CDR3 bases are TGTGCCAGCAGTTACGGGACAGTCGGTTCACCCCTCCACTTT. As protein: CASSYGTVGSPLHF.

This clonotype has a handful of counts. V gene TRBV19 combines with J gene TRBJ2-6; D ambiguous. Germline loops: CDR1 LNHDA, CDR2 SQIVND (reference sequence). The CDR3 has 16 amino acids. The V gene lost 7 bases and the J gene lost 1 base, with 14 bases spanning the gap. DNA for the CDR3: TGTGCCAGTAAACGAGGATATTCATCTGGGGCCAACGTCCTGACTTTC. Its translation: CASKRGYSSGANVLTF.

The V call is TRBV29-1, the J call TRBJ1-2; a weak D match, TRBD1 (6 bases). Trimming cost V 3 bases and J 8 bases, with 13 bases left between them. The CDR3 has 12 residues. Germline V gene data show CDR1 as SQVTM and CDR2 as ANQGSEA. CDR3 sequence reads: CSVDQGGRGYTF. The CDR3, as DNA: TGCAGCGTTGACCAAGGGGGGAGAGGCTACACCTTC.

The chain links TRBV27 to TRBJ2-7; 11 bases line up with TRBD1. The trim removed 4 bases at V and 6 bases at J, leaving 5 bases unmatched. CDR1 is MNHEY, CDR2 SMNVEV, per germline (reference sequence). The length of the CDR3 is 14 residues. The CDR3 reads CASSYGQGAAEQYF. CDR3 coding DNA: TGTGCCAGCAGTTACGGACAGGGGGCAGCCGAGCAGTACTTC.

Turning to this clonotype: This could be a read error, since a much larger clone is one nucleotide away. The CDR3 sequence is CASGQDRTSGYEQYF. DNA of the CDR3: TGCGCCAGCGGCCAAGATCGGACTAGCGGCTACGAGCAGTACTTC. V and J are TRBV4-3 and TRBJ2-7; TRBD2 aligns across 10 bases. In germline, CDR1 is LGHNA, CDR2 YSLEER. The CDR3 has 15 residues.

The genes are TRBV15 and TRBJ1-4, with no clear D. This CDR3 has 19 amino acids. V lost 4 bases, J lost 0 bases, and 21 bases lay in between. CDR1 is LNHNV, CDR2 YYDKDF, per germline (reference sequence). Written as DNA, the CDR3 is TGTGCCACCAGCACACCCTTAGAGATTTACAGTGCAACTAATGAAAAACTGTTTTTT. This encodes CATSTPLEIYSATNEKLFF. The full variable domain, its missing parts supplied by reference TRBV15 and TRBJ1-4, is DAMVIQNPRYQVTQFGKPVTLSCSQTLNHNVMYWYQQKSSQAPKLLFHYYDKDFNNEADTPDNFQSRRPNTSFCFLDIRSPGLGDTAMYLCATSTPLEIYSATNEKLFFGSGTQLSVL.

At least ten counts were recorded for this clonotype. The chain links TRBV12-3 or TRBV12-4 to TRBJ2-2; D may correspond to TRBD1 or TRBD2 (6 bases each). The V and J ends lost 7 bases and 3 bases respectively, with 15 bases between them. This CDR3 has 15 residues. The CDR3 is CASTSPRGDTGELFF. Here the CDR3 DNA reads TGTGCCAGCACATCCCCGAGGGGGGACACCGGGGAGCTGTTTTTT.

The rearrangement links TRBV4-3 to TRBJ2-2; 7 nucleotides agree with TRBD2. Trimming cost V 0 bases and J 4 bases; bases outside gene matches: 8. Germline lookup yields CDR1 LGHNA and CDR2 YSLEER. The CDR3 extends over 17 amino acids. CDR3 in DNA: TGCGCCAGCAGCCAAGATTCGCCAGCGGGGACCACCGGGGAGCTGTTTTTT. Translating gives CASSQDSPAGTTGELFF.

In its sample, this clonotype was seen a few times. The chain joins TRBV20-1 to TRBJ1-1, with 8 nucleotides matching TRBD1. This CDR3 is 13 amino acids long. The germline CDR1 and CDR2 sequences are DFQATT and SNEGSKA (reference sequence). The V segment lost 0 bases and the J segment 7 bases; nucleotides outside the gene matches: 4. In nucleotides, the CDR3 is TGCAGTGCTAGAGAGAGGACAGGGATTGAAGCTTTCTTT. It is translated as CSARERTGIEAFF.

A word on this clonotype: This may arise from a read error, as a much more abundant clone is one base away. DNA for the CDR3: TGCAGCGCGGATCCAGGGGGCAGTTATGGCTACACCTTC. Protein product: CSADPGGSYGYTF. The chain carries TRBV29-1 and TRBJ1-2, with 8 nucleotides matching TRBD1. The trim removed 7 bases at V and 5 bases at J, leaving 9 bases unmatched. CDR3 length equals 13 residues. The germline V gene encodes CDR1 SQVTM and CDR2 ANQGSEA.

This clonotype was picked up many times. The gene calls are TRBV12-3 or TRBV12-4 and TRBJ2-1; D is undetermined. The CDR3 runs 10 residues. V shed 3 bases and J shed 7 bases, with 1 base lying between them. The CDR3 spells CASSFNEQFF. Here the CDR3 DNA reads TGTGCCAGCAGTTTTAATGAGCAGTTCTTC.

With regard to this clonotype: A much larger clone is a single base away; this may be a read error. V gene TRBV24-1 combines with J gene TRBJ2-1; TRBD1 or TRBD2 may be the D gene (5 bases each). The CDR3 is 16 residues long. The germline V gene has CDR1 KGHDR and CDR2 SFDVKD. CDR3 protein: CATGDPLRGPYNEQFF. The CDR3 DNA reads as TGTGCCACCGGTGATCCACTAAGGGGACCATACAATGAGCAGTTCTTC.

This clonotype was detected a few times. The gene calls are TRBV9 and TRBJ1-1; 8 nucleotides line up with TRBD1. The J segment lost 3 bases and the V segment lost 3 bases, leaving 4 bases of the junction unmatched. Germline lookup yields CDR1 SGDLS and CDR2 YYNGEE. The CDR3 consists of 14 residues. CDR3 protein: CASSAPTGDTEAFF. The DNA for the CDR3 is TGTGCCAGCAGCGCACCGACAGGGGACACTGAAGCTTTCTTT.

This chain joins TRBV20-1 and TRBJ2-2; 7 bases align to TRBD2. In germline, CDR1 is DFQATT, CDR2 SNEGSKA (reference sequence). V dropped 0 bases and J dropped 4; count of bases not matched to a gene: 8. The CDR3 is 16 residues long. Here the CDR3 reads CSARDIGGSSTGELFF. DNA for the CDR3: TGCAGTGCTAGAGATATTGGCGGGAGTAGCACCGGGGAGCTGTTTTTT.

V is TRBV5-6 and J is TRBJ1-1; the match to TRBD1 covers 10 bases. This CDR3 has 21 residues. The germline gives CDR1 SGHDT, CDR2 YYEEEE. The trim removed 4 bases at V and 0 bases at J, leaving 21 bases unmatched. The DNA for the CDR3 is TGTGCCAGCAGCGCTGACCTGGGACAGGGGCAACTTCCTGCGGTGAACACTGAAGCTTTCTTT. Protein product: CASSADLGQGQLPAVNTEAFF.

This clonotype appeared a few times. The rearrangement joins TRBV12-3 or TRBV12-4 to TRBJ2-7; either TRBD1 or TRBD2 may supply D (6 bases each). V lost 6 bases to trimming and J lost 5 bases, with 20 bases between them. This CDR3 comprises 15 residues. CDR3 sequence: CASRRGAGPLDEQYF. The CDR3 bases are TGTGCCAGCAGGAGGGGGGCAGGCCCTCTCGACGAGCAGTACTTC.

A few counts support this clonotype. The chain joins TRBV28 to TRBJ2-2; D not resolved. This CDR3 has 18 residues. Trimming pared 6 bases from V and 4 bases from J, leaving 24 bases between. The germline V gene encodes CDR1 MDHEN and CDR2 SYDVKM. The DNA of the CDR3 is TGTGCCAGCAGAACTATACCGGCCCGAGATTGGGGCACCGGGGAGCTGTTTTTT. Protein sequence: CASRTIPARDWGTGELFF.